This T cell receptor (beta chain) was identified in a study of blood T cells in healthy people across ages. Points from the study as a whole: Naive T cell percentage by flow cytometry tracked strongly with beta diversity. In the absence of known donor CMV status, changes in expanded clonotypes were possibly confounded.

A sample-barcoded 5' primer and a J-beta primer mix were used in a second PCR of about 6 to 11 cycles. TCRdb passed the 5' RACE reads through MiXCR, listing each CDR3 protein once. There are about 1.5 million distinct CDR3 sequences in the sample; under 55% occur only once, and 4% lies in the top ten. Note on this clonotype: What it binds is unknown.

The V gene's germline CDR1 is DFQATT and CDR2 SNEGSKA (reference sequence). Germline trimming cut 3 bases from V and 7 bases from J; bases unmatched to any gene: 6. The CDR3 runs 14 residues. Sample: blood. This receptor was taken from a woman aged 18-29 years in good health. V is TRBV20-1 and J is TRBJ2-1, with 10 bases aligning to TRBD2. This CDR3 reads CSARGLASGNEQFF. The CDR3 nucleotides read TGCAGTGCTAGGGGACTAGCGTCTGGTAATGAGCAGTTCTTC.